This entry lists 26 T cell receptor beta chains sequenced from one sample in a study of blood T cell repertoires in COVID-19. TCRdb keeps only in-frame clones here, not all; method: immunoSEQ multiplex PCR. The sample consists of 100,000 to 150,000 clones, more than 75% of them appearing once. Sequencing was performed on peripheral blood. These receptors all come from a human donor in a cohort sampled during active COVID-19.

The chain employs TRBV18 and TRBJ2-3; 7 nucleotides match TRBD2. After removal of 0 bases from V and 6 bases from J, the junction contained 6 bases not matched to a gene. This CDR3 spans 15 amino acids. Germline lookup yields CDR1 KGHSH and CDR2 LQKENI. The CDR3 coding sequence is TGTGCCAGCTCACCACCGTCTAGCGGCCCCGATACGCAGTATTTT. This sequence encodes CASSPPSSGPDTQYF. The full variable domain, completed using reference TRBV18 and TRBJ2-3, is NAGVMQNPRHLVRRRGQEARLRCSPMKGHSHVYWYRQLPEEGLKFMVYLQKENIIDESGMPKERFSAEFPKEGPSILRIQQVVRGDSAAYFCASSPPSSGPDTQYFGPGTRLTVL.

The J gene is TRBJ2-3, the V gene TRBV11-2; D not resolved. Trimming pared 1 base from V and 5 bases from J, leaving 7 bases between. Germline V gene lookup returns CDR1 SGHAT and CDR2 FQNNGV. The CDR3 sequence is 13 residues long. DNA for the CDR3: TGTGCCAGCAGCTTAGGCGTAAAAGATACGCAGTATTTT. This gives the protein CASSLGVKDTQYF.

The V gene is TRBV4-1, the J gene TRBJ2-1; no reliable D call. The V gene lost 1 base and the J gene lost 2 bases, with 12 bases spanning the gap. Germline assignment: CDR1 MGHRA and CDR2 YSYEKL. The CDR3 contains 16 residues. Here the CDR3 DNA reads TGCGCCAGCAGCCAAGGGGCCGATCCTGCCTACAATGAGCAGTTCTTC. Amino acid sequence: CASSQGADPAYNEQFF.

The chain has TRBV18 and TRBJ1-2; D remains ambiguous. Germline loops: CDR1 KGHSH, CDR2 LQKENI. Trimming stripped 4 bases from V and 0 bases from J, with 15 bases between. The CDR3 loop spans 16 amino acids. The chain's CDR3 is CASSRSSDRPNYGYTF. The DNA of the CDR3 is TGTGCCAGCTCACGTAGCAGTGACCGACCTAACTATGGCTACACCTTC.

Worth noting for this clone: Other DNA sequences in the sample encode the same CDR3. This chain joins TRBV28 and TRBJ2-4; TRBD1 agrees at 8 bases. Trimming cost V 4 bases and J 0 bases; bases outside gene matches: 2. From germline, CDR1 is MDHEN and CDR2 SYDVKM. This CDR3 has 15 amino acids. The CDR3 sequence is CASSWTGLAKNIQYF. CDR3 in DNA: TGTGCCAGCAGTTGGACAGGGCTAGCCAAAAACATTCAGTACTTC.

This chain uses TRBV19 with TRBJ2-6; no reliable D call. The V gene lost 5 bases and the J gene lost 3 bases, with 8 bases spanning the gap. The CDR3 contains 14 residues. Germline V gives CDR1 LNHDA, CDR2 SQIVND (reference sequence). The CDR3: CASSARGGANVLTF. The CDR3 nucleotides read TGTGCCAGTAGTGCCCGAGGTGGGGCCAACGTCCTGACTTTC.

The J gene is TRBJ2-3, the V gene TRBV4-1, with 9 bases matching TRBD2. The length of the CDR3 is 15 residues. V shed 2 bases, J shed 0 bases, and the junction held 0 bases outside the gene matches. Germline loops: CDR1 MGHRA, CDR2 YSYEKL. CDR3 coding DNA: TGCGCCAGCAGCCAAACTAGCGGGAGCACAGATACGCAGTATTTT. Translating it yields CASSQTSGSTDTQYF.

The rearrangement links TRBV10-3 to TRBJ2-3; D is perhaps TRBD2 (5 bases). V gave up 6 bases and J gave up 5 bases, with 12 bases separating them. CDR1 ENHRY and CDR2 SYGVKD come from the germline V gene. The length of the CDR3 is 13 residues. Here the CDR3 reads CAIRGTSLDTQYF. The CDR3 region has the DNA TGTGCCATCAGGGGTACTAGTTTAGATACGCAGTATTTT.

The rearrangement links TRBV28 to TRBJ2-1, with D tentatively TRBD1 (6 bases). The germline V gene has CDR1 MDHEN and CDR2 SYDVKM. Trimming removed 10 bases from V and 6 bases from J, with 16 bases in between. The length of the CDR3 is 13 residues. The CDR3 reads CAILWGHSNEQFF. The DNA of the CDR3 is TGTGCCATCCTATGGGGACATAGCAATGAGCAGTTCTTC.

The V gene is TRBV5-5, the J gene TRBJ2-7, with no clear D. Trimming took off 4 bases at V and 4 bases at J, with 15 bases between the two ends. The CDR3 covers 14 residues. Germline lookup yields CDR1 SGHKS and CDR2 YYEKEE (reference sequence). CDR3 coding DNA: TGTGCCAGCAGCGCCGACACCCATGGGTACGAGCAGTACTTC. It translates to CASSADTHGYEQYF.

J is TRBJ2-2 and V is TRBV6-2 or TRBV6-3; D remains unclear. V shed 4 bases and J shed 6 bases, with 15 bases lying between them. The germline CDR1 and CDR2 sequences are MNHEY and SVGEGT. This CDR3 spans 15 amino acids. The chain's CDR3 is CASSFRGPPAGELFF. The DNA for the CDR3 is TGTGCCAGCAGTTTTCGTGGGCCGCCGGCCGGGGAGCTGTTTTTT.

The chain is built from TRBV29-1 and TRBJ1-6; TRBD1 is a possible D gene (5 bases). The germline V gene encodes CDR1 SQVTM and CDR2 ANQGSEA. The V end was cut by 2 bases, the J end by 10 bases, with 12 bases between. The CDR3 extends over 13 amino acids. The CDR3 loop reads CSVESGAGSPLHF. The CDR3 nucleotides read TGCAGCGTTGAATCTGGGGCCGGCTCACCCCTCCACTTT.

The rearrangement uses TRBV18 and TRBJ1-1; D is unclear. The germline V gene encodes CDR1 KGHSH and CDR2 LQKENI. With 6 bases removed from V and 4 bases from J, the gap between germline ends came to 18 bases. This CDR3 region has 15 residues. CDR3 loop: CASSPGFGGITEAFF. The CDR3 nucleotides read TGTGCCAGCTCGCCCGGGTTTGGAGGGATCACTGAAGCTTTCTTT.

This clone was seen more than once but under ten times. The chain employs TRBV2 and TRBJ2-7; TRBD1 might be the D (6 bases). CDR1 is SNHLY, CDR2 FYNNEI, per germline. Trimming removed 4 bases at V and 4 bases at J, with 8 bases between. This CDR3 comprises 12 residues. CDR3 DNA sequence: TGTGCCAGCAGTGGACAGGAGTACGAGCAGTACTTC. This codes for CASSGQEYEQYF.

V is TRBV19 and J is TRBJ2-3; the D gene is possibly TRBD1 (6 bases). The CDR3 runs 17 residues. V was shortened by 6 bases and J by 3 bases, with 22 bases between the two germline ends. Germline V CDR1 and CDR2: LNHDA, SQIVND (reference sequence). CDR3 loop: CASSPGVGASYTDTQYF. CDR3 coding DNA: TGTGCCAGTAGCCCCGGGGTGGGGGCTTCGTATACAGATACGCAGTATTTT.

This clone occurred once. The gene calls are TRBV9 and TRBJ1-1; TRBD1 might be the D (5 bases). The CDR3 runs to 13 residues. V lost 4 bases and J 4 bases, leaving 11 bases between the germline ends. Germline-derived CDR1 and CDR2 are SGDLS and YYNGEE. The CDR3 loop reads CASSLGGGTEAFF. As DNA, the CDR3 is TGTGCCAGCAGCCTGGGGGGGGGCACTGAAGCTTTCTTT.

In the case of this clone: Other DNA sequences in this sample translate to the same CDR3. In DNA, the CDR3 is TGTGCCAGCAGCCAAGGTCGTGGGAGGGGTACTAATGAAAAACTGTTTTTT. It encodes CASSQGRGRGTNEKLFF. The chain is built from TRBV4-2 and TRBJ1-4, with a tentative D call TRBD1 (5 bases). CDR1 is LGHNA, CDR2 YNFKEQ, per germline. The V and J ends lost 1 base and 2 bases respectively, with 14 bases between them. The CDR3 spans 17 residues.

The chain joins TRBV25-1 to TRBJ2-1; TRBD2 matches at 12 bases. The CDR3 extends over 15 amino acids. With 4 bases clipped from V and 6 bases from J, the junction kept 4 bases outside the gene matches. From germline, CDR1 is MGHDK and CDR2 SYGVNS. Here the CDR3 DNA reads TGTGCCAGCAGTGCACTAGCGGGGGGAGGCAATGAGCAGTTCTTC. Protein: CASSALAGGGNEQFF.

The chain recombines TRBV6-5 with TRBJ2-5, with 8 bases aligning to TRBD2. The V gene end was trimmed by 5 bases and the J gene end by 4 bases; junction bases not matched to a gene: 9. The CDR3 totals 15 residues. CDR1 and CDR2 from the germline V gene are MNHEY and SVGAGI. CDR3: CASSLERGNLETQYF. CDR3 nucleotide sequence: TGTGCCAGCAGTCTGGAGCGGGGGAACTTAGAGACCCAGTACTTC.

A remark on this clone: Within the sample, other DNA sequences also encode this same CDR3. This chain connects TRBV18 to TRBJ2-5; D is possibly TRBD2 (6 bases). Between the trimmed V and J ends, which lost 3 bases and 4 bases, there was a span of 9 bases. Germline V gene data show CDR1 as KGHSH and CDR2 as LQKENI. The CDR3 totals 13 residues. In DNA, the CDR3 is TGTGCCAGCTCACCCCCGGGAGCAGAGACCCAGTACTTC. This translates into CASSPPGAETQYF.

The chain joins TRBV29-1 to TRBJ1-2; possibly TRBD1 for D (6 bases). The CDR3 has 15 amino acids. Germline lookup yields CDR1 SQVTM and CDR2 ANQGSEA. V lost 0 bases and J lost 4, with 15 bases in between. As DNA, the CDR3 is TGCAGCGTTGAAGATCATTCAGGGGAACCCTATGGCTACACCTTC. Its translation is CSVEDHSGEPYGYTF.

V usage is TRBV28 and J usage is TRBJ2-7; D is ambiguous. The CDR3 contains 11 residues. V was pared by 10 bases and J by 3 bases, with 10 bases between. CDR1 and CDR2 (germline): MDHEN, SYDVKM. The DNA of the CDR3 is TGTGCCACTAGACTGTTCTACGAGCAGTACTTC. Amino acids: CATRLFYEQYF.

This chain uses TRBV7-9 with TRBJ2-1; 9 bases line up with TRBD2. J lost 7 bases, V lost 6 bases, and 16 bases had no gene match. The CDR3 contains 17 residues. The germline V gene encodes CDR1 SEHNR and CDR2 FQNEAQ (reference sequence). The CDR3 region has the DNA TGTGCCAGCAGTGTAGGCCCGCTGGGTAGCGGGAGAAATGAGCAGTTCTTC. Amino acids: CASSVGPLGSGRNEQFF.

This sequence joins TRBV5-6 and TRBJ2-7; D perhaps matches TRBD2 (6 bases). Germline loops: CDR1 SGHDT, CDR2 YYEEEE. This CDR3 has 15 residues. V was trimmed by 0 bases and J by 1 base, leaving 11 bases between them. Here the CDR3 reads CASSLGPSESYEQYF. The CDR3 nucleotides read TGTGCCAGCAGCTTGGGGCCTAGCGAGTCCTACGAGCAGTACTTC.

The DNA for the CDR3 is TGTGCCAGCAGTTCTCAGGGAAGAGATACGCAGTATTTT. Amino acid sequence: CASSSQGRDTQYF. The chain has TRBV5-5 and TRBJ2-3, with D maybe TRBD1 (5 bases). V was shortened by 5 bases and J by 5 bases, with 12 bases between the two germline ends. The CDR3 is 13 amino acids. The germline V gene has CDR1 SGHKS and CDR2 YYEKEE (reference sequence).

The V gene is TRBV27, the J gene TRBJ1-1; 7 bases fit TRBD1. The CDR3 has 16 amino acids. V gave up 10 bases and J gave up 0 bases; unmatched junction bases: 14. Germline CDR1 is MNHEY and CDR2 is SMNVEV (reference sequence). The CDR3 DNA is TGTGCCACCCCCCCGGGACAGCCTCGCATGAACACTGAAGCTTTCTTT. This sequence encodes CATPPGQPRMNTEAFF.